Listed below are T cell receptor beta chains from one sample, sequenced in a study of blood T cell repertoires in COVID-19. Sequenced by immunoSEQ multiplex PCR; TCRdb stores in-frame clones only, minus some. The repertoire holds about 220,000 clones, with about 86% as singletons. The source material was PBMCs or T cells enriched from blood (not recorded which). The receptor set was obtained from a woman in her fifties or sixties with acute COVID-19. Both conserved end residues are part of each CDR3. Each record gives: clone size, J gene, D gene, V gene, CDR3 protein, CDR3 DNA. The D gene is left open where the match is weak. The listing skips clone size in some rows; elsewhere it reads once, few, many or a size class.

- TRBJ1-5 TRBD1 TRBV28 CASSEPTGESQPQHF TGTGCCAGCAGCGAACCTACAGGGGAAAGTCAGCCCCAGCATTTT
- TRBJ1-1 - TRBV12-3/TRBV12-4 CASSFGVGTEAFF TGTGCCAGCAGTTTCGGGGTCGGGACTGAAGCTTTCTTT
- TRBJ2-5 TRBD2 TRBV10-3 CAISVGLAGGPNQETQYF TGTGCCATCAGTGTGGGACTAGCGGGAGGGCCTAACCAAGAGACCCAGTACTTC
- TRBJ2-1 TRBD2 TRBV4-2 CASSHGPSGYNEQFF TGTGCCAGCAGCCACGGGCCTAGCGGATACAATGAGCAGTTCTTC
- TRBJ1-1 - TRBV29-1 CSVEGPQDTEAFF TGCAGCGTTGAGGGGCCGCAGGACACTGAAGCTTTCTTT
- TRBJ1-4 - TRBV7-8 CASSLAAGFNEKLFF TGTGCCAGCAGCTTAGCCGCAGGGTTTAATGAAAAACTGTTTTTT
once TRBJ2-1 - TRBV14 CASSQGSGLGWNEQFF TGTGCCAGCAGCCAAGGGAGCGGGCTGGGGTGGAATGAGCAGTTCTTC
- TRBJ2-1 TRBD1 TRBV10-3 CAISPRDRNNEQFF TGTGCCATCAGTCCACGGGACAGGAACAATGAGCAGTTCTTC
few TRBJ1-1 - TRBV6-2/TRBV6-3 CASSYPFWQDTEAFF TGTGCCAGCAGTTACCCCTTTTGGCAGGACACTGAAGCTTTCTTT
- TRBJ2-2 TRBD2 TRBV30 CAWGGTTNTGELFF TGTGCCTGGGGGGGGACTACTAACACCGGGGAGCTGTTTTTT
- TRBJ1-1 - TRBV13 CASSPTTGGDTEAFF TGTGCCAGCAGCCCTACGACGGGCGGGGACACTGAAGCTTTCTTT
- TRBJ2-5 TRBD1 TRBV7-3 CASSSYAAGTGGRETQYF TGTGCCAGCAGCTCCTACGCCGCCGGGACAGGGGGACGAGAGACCCAGTACTTC
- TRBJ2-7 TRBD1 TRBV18 CASKGGTGNYEQYF TGTGCCAGCAAAGGAGGGACAGGGAACTACGAGCAGTACTTC
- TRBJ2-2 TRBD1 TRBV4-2 CASSQARTGETGELFF TGTGCCAGCAGCCAAGCGAGGACAGGAGAGACCGGGGAGCTGTTTTTT
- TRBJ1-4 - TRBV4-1 CASSQTPGGLVGEKLFF TGCGCCAGCAGCCAAACGCCGGGGGGTCTAGTAGGCGAAAAACTGTTTTTT
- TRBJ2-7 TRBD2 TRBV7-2 CASSFPSGASSYEQYF TGTGCCAGCAGCTTTCCGAGCGGGGCCAGCTCCTACGAGCAGTACTTC
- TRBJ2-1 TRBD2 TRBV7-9 CASTTGLAGTEEQFF TGTGCCAGCACTACCGGACTAGCGGGAACGGAAGAGCAGTTCTTC
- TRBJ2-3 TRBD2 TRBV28 CASSSSGRHTDTQYF TGTGCCAGCAGTTCCTCCGGGAGGCACACAGATACGCAGTATTTT
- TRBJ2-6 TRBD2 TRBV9 CASTSRGAGANVLTF TGTGCCAGCACCTCCCGGGGGGCTGGGGCCAACGTCCTGACTTTC
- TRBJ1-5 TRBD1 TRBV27 CASSLSGQGDNQPQHF TGTGCCAGCAGTTTATCGGGACAGGGGGATAATCAGCCCCAGCATTTT
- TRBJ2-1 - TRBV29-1 CSGQLSYNEQFF TGCAGCGGTCAGTTGTCGTACAATGAGCAGTTCTTC
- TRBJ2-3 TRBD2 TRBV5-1 CASSRGLAGEPDTQYF TGCGCCAGCAGCCGCGGACTAGCGGGAGAGCCAGATACGCAGTATTTT
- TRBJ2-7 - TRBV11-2 CASSLVFRGEYEQYF TGTGCCAGCAGCTTAGTTTTCAGGGGCGAATACGAGCAGTACTTC
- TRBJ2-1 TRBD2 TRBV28 CASSIGTSATSYNEQFF TGTGCCAGCAGTATCGGGACTAGCGCTACCTCCTACAATGAGCAGTTCTTC
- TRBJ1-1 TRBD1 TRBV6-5 CASSSTTGPNTEAFF TGTGCCAGCAGTTCGACGACAGGGCCTAACACTGAAGCTTTCTTT
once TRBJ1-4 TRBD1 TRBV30 CAWRQGTLGKLFF TGTGCCTGGAGACAGGGGACTCTGGGAAAACTGTTTTTT
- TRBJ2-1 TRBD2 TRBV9 CASSRAGGLDEQFF TGTGCCAGCAGCCGGGCGGGAGGTCTAGATGAGCAGTTCTTC
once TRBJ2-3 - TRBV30 CAWSVPSTDTQYF TGTGCCTGGAGTGTCCCTTCCACAGATACGCAGTATTTT
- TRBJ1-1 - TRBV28 CASSSGGRDTEAFF TGTGCCAGCAGTTCCGGGGGGAGGGACACTGAAGCTTTCTTT
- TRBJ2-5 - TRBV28 CASSAYYVAPQETQYF TGTGCCAGCAGTGCCTACTACGTAGCTCCCCAAGAGACCCAGTACTTC
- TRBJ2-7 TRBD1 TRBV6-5 CASSRDSWVYEQYF TGTGCCAGCAGTAGGGACAGCTGGGTCTACGAGCAGTACTTC
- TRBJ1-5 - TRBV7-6 CASSSGNNQPQHF TGTGCCAGCAGCTCCGGTAATAATCAGCCCCAGCATTTT
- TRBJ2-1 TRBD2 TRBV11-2 CASSLDFPGLAVQSEQFF TGTGCCAGCAGCTTAGATTTCCCGGGACTAGCAGTTCAGTCTGAGCAGTTCTTC
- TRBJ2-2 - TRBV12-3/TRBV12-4 CASLRNTGELFF TGTGCCAGCTTGAGGAACACCGGGGAGCTGTTTTTT
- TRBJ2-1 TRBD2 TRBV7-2 CASSQKLAGSGNEQFF TGTGCCAGCAGCCAGAAACTAGCGGGATCAGGGAATGAGCAGTTCTTC
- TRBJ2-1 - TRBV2 CASSDGGSFNEQFF TGTGCCAGCAGTGACGGCGGATCATTCAATGAGCAGTTCTTC
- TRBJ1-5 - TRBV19 CASSIGGGGYQPQHF TGTGCCAGTAGTATAGGCGGCGGGGGCTATCAGCCCCAGCATTTT
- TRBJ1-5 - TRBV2 CASSDRRGDQPQHF TGTGCCAGCAGTGATCGCAGGGGTGACCAGCCCCAGCATTTT
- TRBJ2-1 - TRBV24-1 CATSDLEDNEQFF TGTGCCACCAGTGATTTAGAGGACAATGAGCAGTTCTTC
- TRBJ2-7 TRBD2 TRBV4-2 CASSQAPRTSSYEQYF TGTGCCAGCAGCCAAGCCCCCCGGACTAGCAGCTACGAGCAGTACTTC
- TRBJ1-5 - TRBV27 CASSPGRVQPQHF TGTGCCAGCAGTCCGGGGAGGGTTCAGCCCCAGCATTTT